This note documents a single T cell receptor beta chain sequence. Its antigen remains unknown. The length of the CDR3 is 18 residues. Trimming at V came to 5 bases and at J to 3 bases, leaving 15 bases not matched to a gene. The germline V gene encodes CDR1 SEHNR and CDR2 FQNEAQ (reference sequence). Profiled with immunoSEQ multiplex PCR; TCRdb holds only in-frame clones, not every one. The sample gives more than 150,000 clones, 85% to 95% of which show up once; less than 11% is in the top ten. This sample stems from a study of T cell responses to AZD1222 COVID-19 vaccine. Overall study results and limits: Donors skewed white British and female; clonal diversity was possibly underestimated.

The sequence was obtained from an adult in good health. This chain uses TRBV7-9 with TRBJ1-4; TRBD1 agrees at 7 bases. The material was peripheral blood, obtained on day 0 of AZD1222 vaccination. CDR3 amino acids: CASSDQTGFISSNEKLFF. In nucleotides, the CDR3 is TGTGCCAGCAGCGACCAGACAGGGTTTATTTCATCTAATGAAAAACTGTTTTTT.